Presented here are 20 T cell receptor beta chains from one specimen sequenced in a study of blood T cells in healthy people across ages. The use of a sample-barcoded 5' primer and a J-beta primer mix characterized a second PCR of 7 to 11 cycles. In TCRdb, the 5' RACE reads were re-called with MiXCR into one record per CDR3 protein. The table includes about 1.6 million distinct CDR3 sequences, about 31% detected once. The sequencing input was blood. All receptors derive from a woman younger than 45 in good health.

The sample holds many counts of this clonotype. This chain links TRBV12-3 or TRBV12-4 with TRBJ1-2; D perhaps matches TRBD1 (5 bases). The CDR3 loop spans 12 amino acids. V dropped 1 base and J dropped 8 bases, with 8 bases sitting between them. The CDR3 reads CASSLGGDGYTF. In DNA, the CDR3 is TGTGCCAGCAGTTTAGGAGGGGACGGCTACACCTTC.

The gene calls are TRBV6-5 and TRBJ2-1, with 11 bases lining up with TRBD2. Trimming cost V 5 bases and J 12 bases; bases outside gene matches: 3. Germline loops: CDR1 MNHEY, CDR2 SVGAGI. This CDR3 is 12 amino acids long. The CDR3 bases are TGTGCCAGCAGTCAAACTAGCGGGGGGCAGTTCTTC. It yields the protein CASSQTSGGQFF.

This chain joins TRBV20-1 and TRBJ1-1; a weak D match, TRBD1 (6 bases). V was shortened by 5 bases and J by 4 bases, with 17 bases between the two germline ends. This CDR3 comprises 14 residues. Germline V gives CDR1 DFQATT, CDR2 SNEGSKA (reference sequence). The CDR3 DNA is TGCAGTGCTGGTAAGTCAGGGGCAGGCACTGAAGCTTTCTTT. Amino acids: CSAGKSGAGTEAFF.

V usage is TRBV19 and J usage is TRBJ1-1; D not certain. Germline-derived CDR1 and CDR2 are LNHDA and SQIVND (reference sequence). The V end was cut by 10 bases, the J end by 3 bases, with 15 bases between. The CDR3 covers 13 residues. CDR3 in amino acids: CATYTRTDTEAFF. CDR3 bases: TGTGCCACTTACACCCGGACGGACACTGAAGCTTTCTTT.

A few counts support this clonotype. The chain couples TRBV6-2 or TRBV6-3 to TRBJ2-1, with 12 bases identical to TRBD2. With 0 bases clipped from V and 3 bases from J, the junction kept 3 bases outside the gene matches. The CDR3 sequence is 17 residues long. In germline, CDR1 is MNHEY, CDR2 SVGEGT. CDR3 in DNA: TGTGCCAGCAGTTACTCGCCTAGCGGGGGGGGCTACAATGAGCAGTTCTTC. As protein: CASSYSPSGGGYNEQFF.

The chain couples TRBV7-2 to TRBJ2-5; TRBD2 matches at 7 bases. The J call may be in error: the DNA end matches TRBJ2-7 better. CDR3 size: 16 residues. CDR1 SGHTA and CDR2 FQGNSA come from the germline V gene. CDR3 protein: CASSLAGGRVIYEQYF. The CDR3 nucleotides read TGTGCCAGCAGCTTAGCGGGAGGGCGGGTCATCTACGAGCAGTACTTC.

This clonotype occurred many times. The rearrangement joins TRBV10-3 to TRBJ2-6; D tentatively fits TRBD1 or TRBD2 (5 bases each). The CDR3 runs 15 residues. Trimming pared 0 bases from V and 2 bases from J, leaving 5 bases between. CDR1 and CDR2 (germline): ENHRY, SYGVKD. In nucleotides, the CDR3 is TGTGCCATCAGTGAGTCGGGACCTGGGGCCAACGTCCTGACTTTC. Amino acids: CAISESGPGANVLTF.

This clonotype was observed once. The chain employs TRBV5-1 and TRBJ1-5; TRBD1 agrees at 7 bases. CDR1 SGHRS and CDR2 YFSETQ come from the germline V gene. V was clipped by 0 bases and J by 3 bases; unmatched bases: 9. This CDR3 is 17 amino acids long. CDR3 nucleotide sequence: TGCGCCAGCAGCTTGGGGACCTCTACAGGGGCCAATCAGCCCCAGCATTTT. Translating gives CASSLGTSTGANQPQHF.

The chain uses TRBV6-1 and TRBJ1-5; unclear D gene. The V end lost 1 base, the J end lost 6 bases, and 1 base lay between the germline ends. The CDR3 extends over 11 amino acids. CDR1 is MNHNS, CDR2 SASEGT, per germline. Written as DNA, the CDR3 is TGTGCCAGCAGTGAAGTTCAGCCCCAGCATTTT. This encodes CASSEVQPQHF.

This clonotype appeared a few times. The J gene is TRBJ2-7, the V gene TRBV6-2 or TRBV6-3, with 8 bases lining up with TRBD2. Germline V gives CDR1 MNHEY, CDR2 SVGEGT. The CDR3 has 14 amino acids. V lost 2 bases and J lost 4; bases outside the gene matches: 4. CDR3 nucleotides: TGTGCCAGCAGTTACCCCCGGGAGGGATACGAGCAGTACTTC. As protein: CASSYPREGYEQYF.

The chain couples TRBV20-1 to TRBJ2-7; D may be TRBD1 (6 bases). With 3 bases removed from V and 3 bases from J, the gap between germline ends came to 18 bases. The CDR3 covers 15 residues. The germline V gene has CDR1 DFQATT and CDR2 SNEGSKA (reference sequence). CDR3 nucleotide sequence: TGCAGTGCTAGCTATATAAGACAGGACGTCTACGAGCAGTACTTC. Encoded protein: CSASYIRQDVYEQYF.

By proportion, this clonotype is large. The J gene is TRBJ2-1, the V gene TRBV29-1; D is ambiguous. Germline lookup yields CDR1 SQVTM and CDR2 ANQGSEA. The length of the CDR3 is 13 residues. Trimming took off 7 bases at V and 7 bases at J, with 17 bases between the two ends. The CDR3 bases are TGCAGCGCCCAGCGTCGCATTTCTAATGAGCAGTTCTTC. Translating gives CSAQRRISNEQFF.

This CDR3 reads CASSYSGSAADTQYF. The CDR3 DNA sequence: TGTGCCAGCAGTTACTCGGGCTCTGCGGCAGATACGCAGTATTTT. The chain recombines TRBV6-5 with TRBJ2-3; the D is unclear. V gave up 0 bases and J gave up 4 bases, with 11 bases separating them. The CDR3 consists of 15 residues. In germline, CDR1 is MNHEY, CDR2 SVGAGI.

The chain employs TRBV19 and TRBJ1-2; no clear D gene. This CDR3 spans 11 amino acids. Germline CDR1 and CDR2: LNHDA and SQIVND (reference sequence). Deletions cut 7 bases from V and 8 bases from J, with 11 bases between. The CDR3 loop reads CASKAPDGYTF. The CDR3, as DNA: TGTGCCAGTAAGGCGCCCGACGGCTACACCTTC.

V usage is TRBV6-1 and J usage is TRBJ2-1; D is undetermined. Germline values: CDR1 MNHNS, CDR2 SASEGT. V was pared by 10 bases and J by 0 bases, with 10 bases between. The CDR3 totals 13 residues. CDR3 bases: TGTGCCACCACCAAGGACTCCTACAATGAGCAGTTCTTC. Translated, it gives CATTKDSYNEQFF.

The J gene is TRBJ2-7, the V gene TRBV20-1, with D possibly matching TRBD2 (6 bases). The V end was cut by 2 bases, the J end by 3 bases, with 23 bases between. Germline V CDR1 and CDR2: DFQATT, SNEGSKA (reference sequence). The CDR3 is 17 residues long. CDR3 residues: CSARPRASARPYYEQYF. The CDR3 DNA reads as TGCAGTGCTAGACCCAGGGCTAGCGCCCGACCTTACTACGAGCAGTACTTC.

The chain recombines TRBV20-1 with TRBJ2-7; D might be TRBD2 (6 bases). This CDR3 has 13 amino acids. CDR1 DFQATT and CDR2 SNEGSKA come from the germline V gene (reference sequence). V lost 2 bases, J lost 5 bases, and 13 bases lay in between. CDR3 nucleotides: TGCAGTGCTAGATCGGGGGTTGGGGACGAGCAGTACTTC. Its protein product is CSARSGVGDEQYF.

The V call is TRBV12-3 or TRBV12-4, the J call TRBJ1-2; 10 bases are a match to TRBD1. Trimming took 6 bases from V and 2 from J; bases not matched to a gene: 9. This CDR3 has 16 amino acids. This chain's CDR3 is CASSRGQGGPNYGYTF. DNA of the CDR3: TGTGCCAGCAGCCGCGGACAGGGGGGCCCCAACTATGGCTACACCTTC.

This clonotype was seen many times. V is TRBV20-1 and J is TRBJ2-1; D remains ambiguous. Germline V gene lookup returns CDR1 DFQATT and CDR2 SNEGSKA (reference sequence). V lost 0 bases, J lost 0 bases, and 12 bases lay in between. This CDR3 contains 16 residues. The DNA for the CDR3 is TGCAGTGCTAGAGATCGTTCTGGTAGCTCCTACAATGAGCAGTTCTTC. It codes for CSARDRSGSSYNEQFF.

The J gene is TRBJ2-1, the V gene TRBV2; no reliable D call. The CDR3 is 14 amino acids. V gave up 7 bases and J gave up 4 bases, with 14 bases separating them. Germline V gene lookup returns CDR1 SNHLY and CDR2 FYNNEI. CDR3 in DNA: TGTGCCAGCAACGTGCAGAAAGGATACAATGAGCAGTTCTTC. Translating it yields CASNVQKGYNEQFF.